A selection of T cell receptor beta chains follows, all from one sample in a study of blood T cell repertoires in COVID-19. TCRdb's copy holds only in-frame clones and misses some; the assay was immunoSEQ multiplex PCR. This table holds approximately 300,000 clones, approximately 90% found once. The sequenced material came from PBMCs or T cells enriched from blood (not recorded which). The receptors shown here come from a young man who had recovered from COVID-19. The CDR3 runs from the conserved cysteine through the conserved F or W. A D gene is named only where the DNA matches it firmly. Only some rows state a clone size, as once, few, many or a class for expanded clones.

V: TRBV15
size: .
J: TRBJ1-6
D: .
CDR3: CATSRDTGGNSPLHF
DNA: TGTGCCACCAGCAGAGATACCGGGGGGAATTCACCCCTCCACTTT

V: TRBV7-9
size: few
J: TRBJ2-3
D: .
CDR3: CASSLGPEAGNTQYF
DNA: TGTGCCAGCAGCTTAGGCCCGGAGGCGGGGAATACGCAGTATTTT

V: TRBV3-1/TRBV3-2
size: .
J: TRBJ1-1
D: .
CDR3: CASSLRGVEGTEAFF
DNA: TGTGCCAGCAGCCTACGGGGAGTTGAGGGCACTGAAGCTTTCTTT

V: TRBV11-2
size: .
J: TRBJ2-7
D: TRBD1
CDR3: CASSPNTLDRGLRYEQYF
DNA: TGTGCCAGCAGCCCTAACACCCTAGACAGGGGCCTAAGATACGAGCAGTACTTC

V: TRBV6-4
size: .
J: TRBJ1-2
D: .
CDR3: CASSDFRQGPGYTF
DNA: TGTGCCAGCAGTGACTTCCGGCAGGGGCCTGGCTACACCTTC

V: TRBV7-6
size: .
J: TRBJ1-5
D: TRBD1
CDR3: CASSLKGQGGQPQHF
DNA: TGTGCCAGCAGCTTAAAGGGACAGGGAGGTCAGCCCCAGCATTTT

V: TRBV12-5
size: .
J: TRBJ2-1
D: .
CDR3: CASASGQVGYNEQFF
DNA: TGTGCTAGTGCATCAGGGCAGGTGGGCTACAATGAGCAGTTCTTC

V: TRBV25-1
size: .
J: TRBJ2-1
D: .
CDR3: CASSPGQSSYNEQFF
DNA: TGTGCCAGCAGTCCCGGACAGAGCTCCTACAATGAGCAGTTCTTC

V: TRBV28
size: .
J: TRBJ2-5
D: .
CDR3: CASSVEATQYF
DNA: TGTGCCAGCAGTGTTGAAGCGACCCAGTACTTC

V: TRBV19
size: .
J: TRBJ1-1
D: TRBD1
CDR3: CASSAGQGAAEAFF
DNA: TGTGCCAGTAGTGCGGGACAGGGGGCCGCTGAAGCTTTCTTT

V: TRBV6-5
size: .
J: TRBJ1-5
D: TRBD1
CDR3: CATRTGESNQPQHF
DNA: TGTGCCACCAGGACAGGGGAGAGCAATCAGCCCCAGCATTTT

V: TRBV14
size: .
J: TRBJ2-7
D: TRBD1
CDR3: CASSQDRGQKGSYEQYF
DNA: TGTGCCAGCAGCCAAGATAGGGGACAGAAAGGCTCCTACGAGCAGTACTTC

V: TRBV6-4
size: .
J: TRBJ1-1
D: TRBD1
CDR3: CASSPRQGNTEAFF
DNA: TGTGCCAGCAGTCCCAGACAGGGGAACACTGAAGCTTTCTTT

V: TRBV28
size: .
J: TRBJ2-3
D: .
CDR3: CAATNWDIEADTQYF
DNA: TGTGCCGCGACAAATTGGGACATCGAAGCAGATACGCAGTATTTT

V: TRBV28
size: .
J: TRBJ1-3
D: .
CDR3: CASSLGSSGNTIYF
DNA: TGTGCCAGCAGTTTAGGCTCCTCTGGAAACACCATATATTTT

V: TRBV11-3
size: .
J: TRBJ2-5
D: .
CDR3: CASSLAVSVGVETQYF
DNA: TGTGCCAGCAGCTTAGCAGTGTCCGTGGGAGTGGAGACCCAGTACTTC

V: TRBV2
size: .
J: TRBJ2-7
D: TRBD1
CDR3: CASRDRQPSYEQYF
DNA: TGTGCCAGCAGGGACAGGCAACCTTCCTACGAGCAGTACTTC

V: TRBV19
size: .
J: TRBJ1-1
D: .
CDR3: CASHRRGPSIMNTEAFF
DNA: TGTGCCAGCCATAGAAGGGGTCCCTCCATTATGAACACTGAAGCTTTCTTT

V: TRBV5-1
size: .
J: TRBJ2-1
D: TRBD2
CDR3: CASSLALRESSEQFF
DNA: TGCGCCAGCAGCTTGGCCTTGCGGGAGTCCTCTGAGCAGTTCTTC

V: TRBV6-5
size: .
J: TRBJ2-4
D: TRBD2
CDR3: CATAIAGAAKNIQYF
DNA: TGTGCCACCGCTATAGCGGGGGCGGCCAAAAACATTCAGTACTTC

V: TRBV6-2/TRBV6-3
size: .
J: TRBJ2-5
D: .
CDR3: CASSWDTDRTQYF
DNA: TGTGCCAGCAGTTGGGACACCGATAGGACCCAGTACTTC

V: TRBV11-3
size: .
J: TRBJ2-5
D: TRBD2
CDR3: CASSLDGSAGGGETQYF
DNA: TGTGCCAGCAGCTTAGATGGATCAGCGGGAGGGGGCGAGACCCAGTACTTC

V: TRBV11-3
size: .
J: TRBJ2-7
D: .
CDR3: CASSLPGRREQYF
DNA: TGTGCCAGCAGCTTACCCGGGAGACGCGAGCAGTACTTC

V: TRBV6-5
size: .
J: TRBJ2-7
D: .
CDR3: CASSPDYSSYEQYF
DNA: TGTGCCAGCAGTCCTGATTACAGCTCCTACGAGCAGTACTTC

V: TRBV6-1
size: .
J: TRBJ2-7
D: .
CDR3: CASSDLALSYEQYF
DNA: TGTGCCAGCAGTGATTTGGCTCTTTCCTACGAGCAGTACTTC

V: TRBV6-2/TRBV6-3
size: .
J: TRBJ2-3
D: TRBD2
CDR3: CASSYSPTGGTPTDTQYF
DNA: TGTGCCAGCAGTTACTCACCGACGGGAGGGACCCCCACAGATACGCAGTATTTT

V: TRBV5-1
size: .
J: TRBJ2-1
D: .
CDR3: CASSYDNEQFF
DNA: TGCGCCAGCAGTTATGACAATGAGCAGTTCTTC

V: TRBV14
size: .
J: TRBJ1-1
D: .
CDR3: CASSPWWGGAEAFF
DNA: TGTGCCAGCAGCCCCTGGTGGGGGGGCGCTGAAGCTTTCTTT

V: TRBV5-5
size: .
J: TRBJ1-2
D: .
CDR3: CASSLTREDTF
DNA: TGTGCCAGCAGCTTGACCAGGGAGGACACCTTC

V: TRBV4-2
size: .
J: TRBJ2-6
D: TRBD2
CDR3: CASRTSGGPSGANVLTF
DNA: TGTGCCAGCCGGACTAGCGGGGGTCCCTCTGGGGCCAACGTCCTGACTTTC

V: TRBV4-2
size: .
J: TRBJ1-1
D: .
CDR3: CASSRRGNTEAFF
DNA: TGTGCCAGCAGCCGGAGGGGGAACACTGAAGCTTTCTTT

V: TRBV5-1
size: .
J: TRBJ2-5
D: TRBD1
CDR3: CASSPSATGGKETQYF
DNA: TGCGCCAGCAGCCCCTCGGCGACAGGGGGCAAAGAGACCCAGTACTTC

V: TRBV29-1
size: .
J: TRBJ2-2
D: TRBD2
CDR3: CSAERGTGELFF
DNA: TGCAGCGCTGAGCGGGGGACCGGGGAGCTGTTTTTT

V: TRBV6-5
size: .
J: TRBJ2-1
D: TRBD1
CDR3: CASSIRDSSYNEQFF
DNA: TGTGCCAGCAGCATCCGGGACAGCTCCTACAATGAGCAGTTCTTC

V: TRBV2
size: .
J: TRBJ2-1
D: TRBD2
CDR3: CASTSGLAGVNEQFF
DNA: TGTGCCAGCACATCGGGACTAGCGGGAGTTAACGAGCAGTTCTTC

V: TRBV7-9
size: .
J: TRBJ2-5
D: TRBD2
CDR3: CASSLMSSGSLETQYF
DNA: TGTGCCAGCAGCTTAATGTCTAGCGGGTCTTTGGAGACCCAGTACTTC

V: TRBV5-1
size: .
J: TRBJ2-6
D: .
CDR3: CASSLDNRPNPSGANVLTF
DNA: TGCGCCAGCAGCTTGGATAACAGACCTAACCCCTCTGGGGCCAACGTCCTGACTTTC